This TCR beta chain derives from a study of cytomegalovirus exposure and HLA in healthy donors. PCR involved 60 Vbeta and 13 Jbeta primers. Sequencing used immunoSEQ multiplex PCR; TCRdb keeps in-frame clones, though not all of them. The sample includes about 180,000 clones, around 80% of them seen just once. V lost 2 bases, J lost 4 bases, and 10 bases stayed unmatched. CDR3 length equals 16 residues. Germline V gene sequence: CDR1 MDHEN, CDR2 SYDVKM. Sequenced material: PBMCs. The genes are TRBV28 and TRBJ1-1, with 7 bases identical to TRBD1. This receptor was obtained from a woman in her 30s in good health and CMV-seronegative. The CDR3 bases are TGTGCCAGCAGTTTACTTCTGACAGGGTTGGTCACTGAAGCTTTCTTT. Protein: CASSLLLTGLVTEAFF.